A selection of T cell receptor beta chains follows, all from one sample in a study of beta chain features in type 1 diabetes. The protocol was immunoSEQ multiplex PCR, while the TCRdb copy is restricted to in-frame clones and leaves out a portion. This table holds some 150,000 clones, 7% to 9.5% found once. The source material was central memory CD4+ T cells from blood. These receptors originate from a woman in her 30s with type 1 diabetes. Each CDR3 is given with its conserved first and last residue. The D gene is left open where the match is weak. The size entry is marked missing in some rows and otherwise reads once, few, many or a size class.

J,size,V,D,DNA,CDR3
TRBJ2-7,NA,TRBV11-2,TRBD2,TGTGCCAGCAGCTCCCAAGGGGTAGCGGGAGAGTACGAGCAGTACTTC,CASSSQGVAGEYEQYF
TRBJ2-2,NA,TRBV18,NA,TGTGCCAGCTCACCACCGGGACAACCTAACACCGGGGAGCTGTTTTTT,CASSPPGQPNTGELFF
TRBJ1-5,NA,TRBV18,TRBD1,TGTGCCAGCTCACCCGGGACAGATAGCAATCAGCCCCAGCATTTT,CASSPGTDSNQPQHF
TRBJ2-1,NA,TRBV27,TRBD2,TGTGCCAGCAAACCGATGAGCACCGGGACTAGCGCCTACAATGAGCAGTTCTTC,CASKPMSTGTSAYNEQFF
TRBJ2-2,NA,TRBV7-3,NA,TGTGCCAGCAGTTACACTAGGCTCGGGGAGCTGTTTTTT,CASSYTRLGELFF
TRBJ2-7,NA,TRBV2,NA,TGTGCCAGCAGAGGCCAGGGTTACGAGCAGTACTTC,CASRGQGYEQYF
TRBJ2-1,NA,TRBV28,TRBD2,TGTGCCAGCAGTTTAGCGAGACTAGCGGCATACAATGAGCAGTTCTTC,CASSLARLAAYNEQFF
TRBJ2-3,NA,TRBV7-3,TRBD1,TGTGCCAGCAGCCCAGTCCCGGGACAGGGGGAGGAAGATACGCAGTATTTT,CASSPVPGQGEEDTQYF
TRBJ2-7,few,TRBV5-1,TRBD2,TGCGCCAGCAGCGCTGGACTAGCGGGGAGTGAGCAGTACTTC,CASSAGLAGSEQYF
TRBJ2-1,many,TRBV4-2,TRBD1,TGTGCCAGCAGCCAAGCCGGGACAGGTAACTCCTACAATGAGCAGTTCTTC,CASSQAGTGNSYNEQFF
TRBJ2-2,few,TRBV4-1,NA,TGCGCCAGCAGCCTCACAGGGTCAGGGACCGGGGAGCTGTTTTTT,CASSLTGSGTGELFF
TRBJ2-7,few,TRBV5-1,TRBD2,TGCGCCAGCAGCGATAACCCGGGACTAGCCCCCGAGCAGTACTTC,CASSDNPGLAPEQYF
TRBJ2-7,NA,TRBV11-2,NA,TGTGCCAGCAGCTTAGAAGGGAGAGGGAGCGCCTACGAGCAGTACTTC,CASSLEGRGSAYEQYF
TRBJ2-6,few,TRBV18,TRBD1,TGTGCCAGCTCGCCACTTGGGACAGGTCTATCTCCTGGGGCCAACGTCCTGACTTTC,CASSPLGTGLSPGANVLTF
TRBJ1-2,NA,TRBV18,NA,TGTGCCAGCTCACCTTCCGCGACAGATGGCTACACCTTC,CASSPSATDGYTF
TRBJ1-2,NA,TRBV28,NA,TGTGCCAGCAGTTTAGTCCAGGGGAGCGATGGCTACACCTTC,CASSLVQGSDGYTF
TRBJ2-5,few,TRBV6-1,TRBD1,TGTGCCAGCAGTCCGTGGGACAGCCAAGAGACCCAGTACTTC,CASSPWDSQETQYF
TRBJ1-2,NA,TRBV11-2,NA,TGTGCCAGCAGCCCTATCCCTAATGGCTACACCTTC,CASSPIPNGYTF
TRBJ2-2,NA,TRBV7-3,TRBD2,TGTGCCAGCAGCTTAAGCCCAGCGGGAGGGTTGAACACCGGGGAGCTGTTTTTT,CASSLSPAGGLNTGELFF
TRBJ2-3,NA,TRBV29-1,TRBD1,TGCAGCGTTGTGACCCAACCGGGACAGGGGACAGATACGCAGTATTTT,CSVVTQPGQGTDTQYF
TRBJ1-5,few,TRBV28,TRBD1,TGTGCCAGCAGTCCGGACAGGGGAATGGCTCAGCCCCAGCATTTT,CASSPDRGMAQPQHF
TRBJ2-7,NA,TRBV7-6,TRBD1,TGTGCCAGCAGCCGAGGGGACAGAGCCTACGAGCAGTACTTC,CASSRGDRAYEQYF
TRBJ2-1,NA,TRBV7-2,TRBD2,TGTGCCAGCAGCTTAGCCATACTAGCGGGAGGCGGGAATGAGCAGTTCTTC,CASSLAILAGGGNEQFF
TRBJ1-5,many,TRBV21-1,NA,TGTGCCAGCAGCAAAGACGGTAGCAATCAGCCCCAGCATTTT,CASSKDGSNQPQHF
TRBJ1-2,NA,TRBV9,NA,TGTGCCAGCAGCACCTGGGGCAGTCTCAACTATGGCTACACCTTC,CASSTWGSLNYGYTF
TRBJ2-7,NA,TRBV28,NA,TGTGCCAGCAGTTTATCTCAGGGTTACGAGCAGTACTTC,CASSLSQGYEQYF
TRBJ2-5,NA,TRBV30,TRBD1,TGTGCCTGGAGTCAGACAGGGGGGCGGCACGGGACCCAGTACTTC,CAWSQTGGRHGTQYF
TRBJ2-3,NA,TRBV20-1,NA,TGCAGTGCTAGTCTCAGGGGTACGCAGTATTTT,CSASLRGTQYF
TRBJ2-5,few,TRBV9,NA,TGTGCCAGCAGCGTAGTAGCTGGGGAGAAGACCCAGTACTTC,CASSVVAGEKTQYF
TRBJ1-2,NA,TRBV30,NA,TGTGCCTGGTGGACAAGAAACTATGGCTACACCTTC,CAWWTRNYGYTF
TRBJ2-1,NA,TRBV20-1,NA,TGCAGTGCAACCCTAGAGGAGCAGTTCTTC,CSATLEEQFF
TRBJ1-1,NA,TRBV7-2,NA,TGTGCCAGCAGACAAGACACTGAAGCTTTCTTT,CASRQDTEAFF
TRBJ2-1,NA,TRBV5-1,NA,TGCGCCAGCAGTGAGGGCTCCTACAATGAGCAGTTCTTC,CASSEGSYNEQFF
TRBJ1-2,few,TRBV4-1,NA,TGCGCCAGCAGCCAAGACAGGGCAGGAGTGGGCTACACCTTC,CASSQDRAGVGYTF
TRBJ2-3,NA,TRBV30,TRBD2,TGTGCCTGGAGTCCGGGGACTAGCGGCTCTAGCACAGATACGCAGTATTTT,CAWSPGTSGSSTDTQYF